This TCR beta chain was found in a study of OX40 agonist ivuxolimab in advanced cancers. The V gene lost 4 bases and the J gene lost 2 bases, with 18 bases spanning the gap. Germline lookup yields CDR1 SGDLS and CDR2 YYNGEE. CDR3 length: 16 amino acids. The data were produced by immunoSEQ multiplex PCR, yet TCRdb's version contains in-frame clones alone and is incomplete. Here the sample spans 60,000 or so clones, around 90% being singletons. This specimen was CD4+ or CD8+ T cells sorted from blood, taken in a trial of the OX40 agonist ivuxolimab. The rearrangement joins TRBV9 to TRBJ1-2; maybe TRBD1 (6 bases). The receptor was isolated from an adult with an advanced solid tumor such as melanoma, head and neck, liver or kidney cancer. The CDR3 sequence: CASSRGPLDSNYGYTF. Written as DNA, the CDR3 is TGTGCCAGCAGCAGGGGTCCATTGGACAGCAACTATGGCTACACCTTC. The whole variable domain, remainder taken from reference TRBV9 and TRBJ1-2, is DSGVTQTPKHLITATGQRVTLRCSPRSGDLSVYWYQQSLDQGLQFLIQYYNGEERAKGNILERFSAQQFPDLHSELNLSSLELGDSALYFCASSRGPLDSNYGYTFGSGTRLTVV.